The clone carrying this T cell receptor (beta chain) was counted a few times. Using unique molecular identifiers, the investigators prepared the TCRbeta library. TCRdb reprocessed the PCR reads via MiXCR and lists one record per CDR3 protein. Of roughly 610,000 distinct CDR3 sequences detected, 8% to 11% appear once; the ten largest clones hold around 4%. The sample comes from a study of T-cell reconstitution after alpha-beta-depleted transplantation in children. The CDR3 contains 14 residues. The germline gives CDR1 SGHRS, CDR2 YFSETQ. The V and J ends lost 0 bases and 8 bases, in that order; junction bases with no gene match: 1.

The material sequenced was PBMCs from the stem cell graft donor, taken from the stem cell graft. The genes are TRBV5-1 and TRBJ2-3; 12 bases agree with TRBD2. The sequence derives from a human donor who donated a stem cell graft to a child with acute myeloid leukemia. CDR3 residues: CASSLATSGSTQYF. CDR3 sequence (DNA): TGCGCCAGCAGCTTGGCGACTAGCGGGAGTACGCAGTATTTT.